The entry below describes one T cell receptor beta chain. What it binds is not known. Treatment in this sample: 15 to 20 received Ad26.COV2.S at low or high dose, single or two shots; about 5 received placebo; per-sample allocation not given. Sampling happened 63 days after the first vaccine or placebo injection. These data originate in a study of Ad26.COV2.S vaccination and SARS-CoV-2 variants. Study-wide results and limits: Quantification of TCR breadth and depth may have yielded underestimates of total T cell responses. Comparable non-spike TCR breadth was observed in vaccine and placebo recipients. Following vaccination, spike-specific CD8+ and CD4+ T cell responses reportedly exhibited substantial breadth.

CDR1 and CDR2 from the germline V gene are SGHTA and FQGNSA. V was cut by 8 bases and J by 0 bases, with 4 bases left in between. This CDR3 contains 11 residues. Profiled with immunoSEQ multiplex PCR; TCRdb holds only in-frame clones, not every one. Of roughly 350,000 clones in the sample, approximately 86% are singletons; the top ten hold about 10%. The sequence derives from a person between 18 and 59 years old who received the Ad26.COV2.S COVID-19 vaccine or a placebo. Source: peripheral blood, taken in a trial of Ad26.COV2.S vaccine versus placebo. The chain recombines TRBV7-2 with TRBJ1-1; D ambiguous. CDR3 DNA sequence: TGTGCCAGCCGCCTGAACACTGAAGCTTTCTTT. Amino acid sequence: CASRLNTEAFF.